This TCR beta chain emerged from a study of response to subunit inactivated influenza vaccine. General observations from the study: The study's authors posited that every seasonal influenza vaccination enlists few new T cells.

The CDR3 totals 14 residues. The germline gives CDR1 SQVTM, CDR2 ANQGSEA. Trimming took 4 bases from V and 1 from J, leaving 12 bases between them. In its sample, this clonotype was seen many times. The antigen is not known. MiXCR, run by TCRdb on the RT-PCR reads, gives a single entry per CDR3 protein. The data hold about 700,000 distinct CDR3 sequences, with about 15% observed a single time. The sample was PBMCs from blood, taken less than 15 days before vaccination. This chain joins TRBV29-1 and TRBJ2-3, with D tentatively TRBD2 (5 bases). This TCR was sampled from a man aged 45-65 years who received an inactivated influenza vaccine. CDR3 protein: CSVASGTGTDTQYF. As DNA, the CDR3 is TGCAGCGTTGCCTCGGGAACTGGCACAGATACGCAGTATTTT.